These T cell receptor beta chains were read from a single sample in a study of cytomegalovirus exposure and HLA in healthy donors. Data came from immunoSEQ multiplex PCR; TCRdb stores just in-frame clones and leaves some out. The sample shows about 170,000 clones, under 75% of them seen only once. Material for sequencing was PBMCs. These receptors all come from a man aged 35-49 years in good health and CMV-seropositive. Both conserved end residues are part of each CDR3. D genes are given only for firm matches. The size field is filled for only some rows; it gives once, few, many or a size class.

>TRBJ2-7|TRBV7-8|-|TRBD1
TGTGCCAGCAGCTTAGAAAACAGGGGCTACGAGCAGTACTTC
CASSLENRGYEQYF
>TRBJ2-1|TRBV9|-|-
TGTGCCAGCAGCTCCCAGCGGGCCCCCTGGGGCAATGAGCAGTTCTTC
CASSSQRAPWGNEQFF
>TRBJ1-4|TRBV6-1|few|-
TGTGCCAGCAGTGAAGGGGGACTGGAAAAACTGTTTTTT
CASSEGGLEKLFF
>TRBJ1-2|TRBV4-2|few|TRBD1
TGTGCCAGCAGCCAAGAGGTACGGACAGGGGAGGGAGGCTACACCTTC
CASSQEVRTGEGGYTF
>TRBJ2-2|TRBV19|-|-
TGTGCCAGTACCACGACTATATCCACCGGGGAGCTGTTTTTT
CASTTTISTGELFF
>TRBJ1-2|TRBV27|-|TRBD1
TGTGCCAGCAGCGGACAGGGAGGGTATGGCTACACCTTC
CASSGQGGYGYTF
>TRBJ2-1|TRBV9|-|-
TGTGCCAGCAGCGTATCGGGAGCGGGCAATGAGCAGTTCTTC
CASSVSGAGNEQFF
>TRBJ1-6|TRBV4-2|-|TRBD1
TGTGCCAGCAGCCAAGACAGGGGGTATAATTCACCCCTCCACTTT
CASSQDRGYNSPLHF
>TRBJ2-5|TRBV5-1|-|-
TGCGCCAGCAGCTTCCCTCGGGATTTGTACCAAGAGACCCAGTACTTC
CASSFPRDLYQETQYF
>TRBJ2-3|TRBV5-4|-|-
TGTGCCAGCAGCTTGTGGGGGGTTAGCACAGATACGCAGTATTTT
CASSLWGVSTDTQYF
>TRBJ1-1|TRBV5-1|-|TRBD1
TGCGCCAGCAGCTTCTTGCCCGGGACAGGGGGCCCGAACACTGAAGCTTTCTTT
CASSFLPGTGGPNTEAFF
>TRBJ2-7|TRBV7-9|-|-
TGTGCCAGCAGCTTATCGCCCCGGGAGCAGTACTTC
CASSLSPREQYF
>TRBJ2-7|TRBV5-4|-|TRBD2
TGTGCCAGCAGCGCCCGGGGAGGGAACGAGCAGTACTTC
CASSARGGNEQYF
>TRBJ2-6|TRBV7-9|few|TRBD1
TGTGCCAGCAGCCCCCAGACAGGGAAAAACTCTGGGGCCAACGTCCTGACTTTC
CASSPQTGKNSGANVLTF
>TRBJ1-1|TRBV7-2|-|-
TGTGCCAGCAGCCGAATGGGGGGGGCTGAAGCTTTCTTT
CASSRMGGAEAFF
>TRBJ2-7|TRBV6-1|few|TRBD2
TGTGCCAGCAGTGAAAGACTAGCGGGGGGGCTGTACGAGCAGTACTTC
CASSERLAGGLYEQYF
>TRBJ1-1|TRBV2|-|TRBD1
TGTGCCAGCAGTGGGACAGGGATCGAGGCTTTCTTT
CASSGTGIEAFF
>TRBJ1-3|TRBV2|-|-
TGTGCCAGCAGCCAAGGGGTTGGATCTGGAAACACCATATATTTT
CASSQGVGSGNTIYF
>TRBJ2-7|TRBV19|-|TRBD1
TGTGCCAGTAGTCCCAAGGGACAGCTATACGAGCAGTACTTC
CASSPKGQLYEQYF
>TRBJ2-3|TRBV5-1|-|TRBD2
TGCGCCAGCAGCTTGGACGGGGGGAGCACAGATACGCAGTATTTT
CASSLDGGSTDTQYF
>TRBJ1-2|TRBV6-6|few|TRBD1
TGTGCCAGCAGTCCCACCGGGACAGGGAACTATGGCTACACCTTC
CASSPTGTGNYGYTF
>TRBJ2-1|TRBV19|-|TRBD2
TGTGCCAGTAGTATAAGGGCGGGGGGGGGCGGCCATGAGCAGTTCTTC
CASSIRAGGGGHEQFF
>TRBJ1-2|TRBV30|-|TRBD1
TGTGCGGCCCCGGGACAGGGGGTCTATGGCTACACCTTC
CAAPGQGVYGYTF
>TRBJ2-7|TRBV29-1|-|-
TGCAGCTCCCACGTGGGGGGCGAGCAGTACTTC
CSSHVGGEQYF
>TRBJ2-1|TRBV5-4|-|TRBD1
TGTGCCAGCAGCTTGGCTTCAGGGGGCCCGTTCTTC
CASSLASGGPFF
>TRBJ2-7|TRBV11-2|-|TRBD2
TGTGCCAGCAGCCAGGGACTATTCTACGAGCAGTACTTC
CASSQGLFYEQYF
>TRBJ1-2|TRBV30|-|-
TGTGCCTGGAGTGAGGGGGGGGATGGCTACACCTTC
CAWSEGGDGYTF
>TRBJ1-4|TRBV5-6|-|TRBD1
TGTGCCAGCAGGCCCTCCGGGACAGGGGACGAAAAACTGTTTTTT
CASRPSGTGDEKLFF
>TRBJ2-3|TRBV7-2|few|TRBD2
TGTGCCAGCAGCGTACTAGCGGGGGGGCCAGATACGCAGTATTTT
CASSVLAGGPDTQYF
>TRBJ1-2|TRBV6-5|-|-
TGTGCCAGCAGCCCAAGGGGAGGGGGTAACTATGGCTACACCTTC
CASSPRGGGNYGYTF
>TRBJ2-5|TRBV6-5|-|-
TGTGCCAGCAGTTACGCGACAGCCCCAGAGACCCAGTACTTC
CASSYATAPETQYF
>TRBJ1-5|TRBV12-5|-|-
TGTGCTAGTGGTTCAGGGGGCAATCAGCCCCAGCATTTT
CASGSGGNQPQHF
>TRBJ2-3|TRBV6-6|-|-
TGTGCCAGCAGTTACTCGAGCAGCACAGATACGCAGTATTTT
CASSYSSSTDTQYF
>TRBJ2-2|TRBV5-1|-|-
TGCGCCAGCAGCCGTCTACAGGAAGTTACCGGGGAGCTGTTTTTT
CASSRLQEVTGELFF
>TRBJ2-4|TRBV7-9|once|TRBD2
TGTGCCAGCAGCCTGTCCTATCCTAGCGGGGGCCTAGCCAAAAACATTCAGTACTTC
CASSLSYPSGGLAKNIQYF
>TRBJ2-7|TRBV7-2|-|TRBD1
TGTGCCAGCAGCGGGTGGACAGGCGAGTGGGAGCAGTACTTC
CASSGWTGEWEQYF
>TRBJ1-1|TRBV27|few|-
TGTGCCAGCAGTTTATGGCTGGACACTGAAGCTTTCTTT
CASSLWLDTEAFF
>TRBJ1-2|TRBV7-2|-|TRBD1
TGTGCCAGCAGCTTAGCTCGCAGGGGGCCCGTAAACTATGGCTACACCTTC
CASSLARRGPVNYGYTF
>TRBJ2-7|TRBV7-2|few|TRBD2
TGTGCCAGCAGTCTGCGGGGGAGGGGCTCTAGGGACGAGCAGTACTTC
CASSLRGRGSRDEQYF
>TRBJ2-5|TRBV9|-|TRBD2
TGTGCCAGCAGCGTACACCCCGGGACGGGGGGGCTAAACCGAGAGACCCAGTACTTC
CASSVHPGTGGLNRETQYF
>TRBJ1-6|TRBV2|-|-
TGTGCCAGCAGTGAAACGAAGGGGGGGATCTCACCCCTCCACTTT
CASSETKGGISPLHF
>TRBJ1-2|TRBV7-9|-|TRBD1
TGTGCCAGCAGCCCGATCGGACAGGGGTTCGACTATGGCTACACCTTC
CASSPIGQGFDYGYTF
>TRBJ1-1|TRBV4-2|-|TRBD1
TGTGCCAGCAGCCTGACAGGGGCGAAAAACACTGAAGCTTTCTTT
CASSLTGAKNTEAFF
>TRBJ1-2|TRBV30|-|-
TGTGCCTGGACCCGGGACATTGGTGATTATGGCTACACCTTC
CAWTRDIGDYGYTF
>TRBJ2-2|TRBV7-6|few|-
TGTGCCAGCAGATCCGAGGGACACTCTAACCTCGGGGAGCTGTTTTTT
CASRSEGHSNLGELFF
>TRBJ1-1|TRBV10-2|few|-
TGCGCCAGCAGTGAGTATGGGGGCTGGACTGAAGCTTTCTTT
CASSEYGGWTEAFF
>TRBJ2-5|TRBV5-1|-|-
TGCGCCAGCAGCTTGTCGGAGACCCAGTACTTC
CASSLSETQYF
>TRBJ2-1|TRBV7-3|-|TRBD2
TGTGCCAGCAGCTCGGGACTAGCGGGAGGCAATGAGCAGTTCTTC
CASSSGLAGGNEQFF
>TRBJ1-3|TRBV5-8|-|-
TGTGCCAGCAGCTTGGATGGCAGTTCTGGAAACACCATATATTTT
CASSLDGSSGNTIYF
>TRBJ1-6|TRBV6-1|-|TRBD1
TGTGCCAGCAGTGCGACAGGGGTGGCCTATAATTCACCCCTCCACTTT
CASSATGVAYNSPLHF
>TRBJ2-7|TRBV7-9|-|TRBD2
TGTGCCAGCAGCTCCGAACTAGCGGGGAGATCCTACGAGCAGTACTTC
CASSSELAGRSYEQYF
>TRBJ2-2|TRBV6-4|-|TRBD1
TGTGCCAACCAGACAGGGATTAACACCTTCACCGGGGAGCTGTTTTTT
CANQTGINTFTGELFF
>TRBJ2-7|TRBV6-5|-|-
TGTGCCAGCAGTCCGGACATTACTAGGGGGTACGAGCAGTACTTC
CASSPDITRGYEQYF
>TRBJ2-7|TRBV11-1|once|-
TGTGCCAGCAGCTTAGTACAGGCCCCCGGCGAGCAGTACTTC
CASSLVQAPGEQYF
>TRBJ2-5|TRBV25-1|few|TRBD1
TGTGCCAGCTCTCTCGACAGGGTAGGCGAAGAGACCCAGTACTTC
CASSLDRVGEETQYF